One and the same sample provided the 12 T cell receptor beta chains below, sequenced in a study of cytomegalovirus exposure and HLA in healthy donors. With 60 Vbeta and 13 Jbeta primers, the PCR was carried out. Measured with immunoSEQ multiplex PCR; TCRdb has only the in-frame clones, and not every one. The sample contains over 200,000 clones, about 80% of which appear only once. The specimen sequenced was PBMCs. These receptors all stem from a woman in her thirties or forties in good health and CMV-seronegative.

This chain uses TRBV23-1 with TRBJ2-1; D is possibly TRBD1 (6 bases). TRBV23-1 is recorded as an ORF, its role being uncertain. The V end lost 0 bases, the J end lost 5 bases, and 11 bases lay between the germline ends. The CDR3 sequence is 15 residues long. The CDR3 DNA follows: TGCGCCAGCAGTCAATCCGGGCAGGGGAACAATGAGCAGTTCTTC. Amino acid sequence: CASSQSGQGNNEQFF.

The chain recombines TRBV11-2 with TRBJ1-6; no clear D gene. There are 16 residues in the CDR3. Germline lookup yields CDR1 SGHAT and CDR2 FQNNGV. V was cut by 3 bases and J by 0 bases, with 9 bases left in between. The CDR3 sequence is CASSLAGRSYNSPLHF. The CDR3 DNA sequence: TGTGCCAGCAGCTTGGCGGGCCGCTCCTATAATTCACCCCTCCACTTT.

The CDR3 sequence: CASSLVARSEQYF. Here the CDR3 DNA reads TGCGCCAGCAGCTTGGTGGCTAGAAGCGAGCAGTACTTC. The chain links TRBV5-1 to TRBJ2-7, with no clear D. The ends were cut back, 0 bases at V and 6 bases at J, with 10 bases in the middle. The CDR3 has 13 amino acids. In germline, CDR1 is SGHRS, CDR2 YFSETQ.

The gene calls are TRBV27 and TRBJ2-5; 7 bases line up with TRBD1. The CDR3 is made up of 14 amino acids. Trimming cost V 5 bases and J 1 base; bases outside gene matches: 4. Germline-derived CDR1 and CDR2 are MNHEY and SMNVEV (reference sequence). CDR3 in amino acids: CASSVQGTQETQYF. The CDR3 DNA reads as TGTGCCAGCAGTGTACAGGGGACCCAAGAGACCCAGTACTTC.

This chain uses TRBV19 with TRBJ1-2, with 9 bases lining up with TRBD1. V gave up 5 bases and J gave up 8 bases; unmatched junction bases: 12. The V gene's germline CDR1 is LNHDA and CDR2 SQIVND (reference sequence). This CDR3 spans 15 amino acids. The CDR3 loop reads CASSSATGGPGGYTF. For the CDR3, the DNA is TGTGCCAGTAGTTCCGCGACAGGGGGGCCAGGGGGCTACACCTTC.

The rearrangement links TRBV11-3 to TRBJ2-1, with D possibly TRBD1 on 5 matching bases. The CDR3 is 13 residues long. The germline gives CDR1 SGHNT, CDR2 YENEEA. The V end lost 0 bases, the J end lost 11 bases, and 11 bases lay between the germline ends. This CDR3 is CASSLDNRRQQFF. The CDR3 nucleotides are TGTGCCAGCAGCTTAGATAACAGGAGACAGCAGTTCTTC.

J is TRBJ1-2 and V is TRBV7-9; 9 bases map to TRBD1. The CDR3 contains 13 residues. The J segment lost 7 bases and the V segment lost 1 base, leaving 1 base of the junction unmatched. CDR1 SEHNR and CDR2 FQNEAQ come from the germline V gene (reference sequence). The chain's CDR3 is CASSLGGQGGYTF. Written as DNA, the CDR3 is TGTGCCAGCAGCTTAGGGGGACAGGGTGGCTACACCTTC. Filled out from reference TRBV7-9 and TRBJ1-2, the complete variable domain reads DTGVSQNPRHKITKRGQNVTFRCDPISEHNRLYWYRQTLGQGPEFLTYFQNEAQLEKSRLLSDRFSAERPKGSFSTLEIQRTEQGDSAMYLCASSLGGQGGYTFGSGTRLTVV.

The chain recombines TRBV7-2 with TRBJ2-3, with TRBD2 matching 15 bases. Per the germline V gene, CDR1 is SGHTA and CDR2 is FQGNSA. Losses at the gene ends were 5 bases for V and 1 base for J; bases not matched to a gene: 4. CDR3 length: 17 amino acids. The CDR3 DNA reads TGTGCCAGCAGCCCCGGGACTAGCGGGGGGCGCACAGATACGCAGTATTTT. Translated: CASSPGTSGGRTDTQYF. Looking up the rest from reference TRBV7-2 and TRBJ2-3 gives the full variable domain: GAGVSQSPSNKVTEKGKDVELRCDPISGHTALYWYRQSLGQGLEFLIYFQGNSAPDKSGLPSDRFSAERTGGSVSTLTIQRTQQEDSAVYLCASSPGTSGGRTDTQYFGPGTRLTVL.

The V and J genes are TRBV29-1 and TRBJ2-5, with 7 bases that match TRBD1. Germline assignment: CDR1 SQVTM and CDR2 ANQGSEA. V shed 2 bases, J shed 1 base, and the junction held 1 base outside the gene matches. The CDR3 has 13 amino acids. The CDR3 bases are TGCAGCGTTGAAAGGACAGGCCAAGAGACCCAGTACTTC. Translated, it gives CSVERTGQETQYF.

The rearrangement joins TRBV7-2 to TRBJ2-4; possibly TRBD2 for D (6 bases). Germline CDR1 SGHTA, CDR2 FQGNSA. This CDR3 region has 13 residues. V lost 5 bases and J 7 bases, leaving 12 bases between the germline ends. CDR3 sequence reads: CASSGGLRNIQYF. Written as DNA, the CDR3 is TGTGCCAGCAGCGGGGGACTCCGGAACATTCAGTACTTC.

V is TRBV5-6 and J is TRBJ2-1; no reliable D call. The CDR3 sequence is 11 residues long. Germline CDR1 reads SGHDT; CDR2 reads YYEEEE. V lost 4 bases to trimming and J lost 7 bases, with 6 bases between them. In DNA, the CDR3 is TGTGCCAGCAGCCAGAGGAATGAGCAGTTCTTC. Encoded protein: CASSQRNEQFF.

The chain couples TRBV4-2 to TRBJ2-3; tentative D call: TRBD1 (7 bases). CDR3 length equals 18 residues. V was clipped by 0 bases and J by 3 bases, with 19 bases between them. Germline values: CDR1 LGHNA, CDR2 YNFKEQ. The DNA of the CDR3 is TGTGCCAGCAGCCAAGATGGGGAGGCAGGGGGTAGGACAGATACGCAGTATTTT. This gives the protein CASSQDGEAGGRTDTQYF.